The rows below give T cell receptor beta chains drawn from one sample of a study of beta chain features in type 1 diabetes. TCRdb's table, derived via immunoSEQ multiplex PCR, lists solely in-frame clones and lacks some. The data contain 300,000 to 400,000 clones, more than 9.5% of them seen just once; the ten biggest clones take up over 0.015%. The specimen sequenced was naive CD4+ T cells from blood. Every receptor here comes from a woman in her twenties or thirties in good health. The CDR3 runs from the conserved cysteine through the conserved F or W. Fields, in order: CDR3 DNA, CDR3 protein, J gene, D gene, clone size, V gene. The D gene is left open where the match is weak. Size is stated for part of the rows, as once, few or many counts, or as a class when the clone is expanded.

DNA: TGTGCCAGCAGCGCGACACATAACACTGAAGCTTTCTTT
CDR3: CASSATHNTEAFF
J: TRBJ1-1
D: NA
size: few
V: TRBV9

DNA: TGTGCCAGCAGCATGACTAGCGGGAGGGAGACCCAGTACTTC
CDR3: CASSMTSGRETQYF
J: TRBJ2-5
D: TRBD2
size: few
V: TRBV14

DNA: TGTGCCAGCTCCGGGACAGGGAGTTACGAGCAGTACTTC
CDR3: CASSGTGSYEQYF
J: TRBJ2-7
D: TRBD1
size: NA
V: TRBV7-9

DNA: TGTGCCTGGTCAAAACAGTTTGTGAACACTGAAGCTTTCTTT
CDR3: CAWSKQFVNTEAFF
J: TRBJ1-1
D: NA
size: few
V: TRBV30

DNA: TGCGCCTCCAGCAGGACAGGGGAGTCCTACAATGAGCAGTTCTTC
CDR3: CASSRTGESYNEQFF
J: TRBJ2-1
D: TRBD1
size: few
V: TRBV5-1

DNA: TGTGCCAGCACCGAATCAAGAAGGGGGCCGGGAGCCTTTGGCTACACCTTC
CDR3: CASTESRRGPGAFGYTF
J: TRBJ1-2
D: NA
size: few
V: TRBV21-1

DNA: TGTGCCATCAGCAGAAAGTCGGTTGGACTAGCGGGAGGGTGGTCGGCCAATGAGCAGTTCTTC
CDR3: CAISRKSVGLAGGWSANEQFF
J: TRBJ2-1
D: TRBD2
size: NA
V: TRBV15

DNA: TGTGCCACCAGCAGACTAGACCGGGGGGCCCTGTCCCCAGATACGCAGTATTTT
CDR3: CATSRLDRGALSPDTQYF
J: TRBJ2-3
D: NA
size: NA
V: TRBV15

DNA: TGTGCCAGCAGCCCCGACAGGGGGTCTCGGCCCCAGCATTTT
CDR3: CASSPDRGSRPQHF
J: TRBJ1-5
D: TRBD1
size: once
V: TRBV27

DNA: TGTGCCAGCAGGACTGCCAGAGGGAACTATGGCTACACCTTC
CDR3: CASRTARGNYGYTF
J: TRBJ1-2
D: NA
size: NA
V: TRBV7-2

DNA: TGTGCCAGCAGTTACTTTCATCCTAGGACCGGGGAGCTGTTTTTT
CDR3: CASSYFHPRTGELFF
J: TRBJ2-2
D: NA
size: NA
V: TRBV6-6

DNA: TGTGCCAGCAGCCCTCACGGACAGCTTAATCAGCCCCAGCATTTT
CDR3: CASSPHGQLNQPQHF
J: TRBJ1-5
D: NA
size: NA
V: TRBV28

DNA: TGTGCCAGCAGCTCCCAGGGTATCCTCACTGAAGCTTTCTTT
CDR3: CASSSQGILTEAFF
J: TRBJ1-1
D: NA
size: few
V: TRBV7-2

DNA: TGTGCCAGCTCAGGGAGACAGGATACCTACGAGCAGTACTTC
CDR3: CASSGRQDTYEQYF
J: TRBJ2-7
D: NA
size: NA
V: TRBV18

DNA: TGTGCCAGCAGCTGGGGACTGAACAATGAGCAGTTCTTC
CDR3: CASSWGLNNEQFF
J: TRBJ2-1
D: NA
size: NA
V: TRBV11-2

DNA: TGCGCCAGCAGCACGACCGGGACAGGCCACGGCGGAATGGAGACCCAGTACTTC
CDR3: CASSTTGTGHGGMETQYF
J: TRBJ2-5
D: TRBD1
size: few
V: TRBV5-1

DNA: TGTGCCTGGAGTGTAGTCGGTGAAGCTTTCTTT
CDR3: CAWSVVGEAFF
J: TRBJ1-1
D: NA
size: few
V: TRBV30

DNA: TGTGCCAGCACCTCTCGGGGGACTCTTAACTATGGCTACACCTTC
CDR3: CASTSRGTLNYGYTF
J: TRBJ1-2
D: NA
size: few
V: TRBV28

DNA: TGTGCCAGCAGCTCGGTGAGGGCCCAAGAGACCCAGTACTTC
CDR3: CASSSVRAQETQYF
J: TRBJ2-5
D: NA
size: few
V: TRBV7-2

DNA: TGTGCCAGCAGCCGCGACAGGGGGAACACTGAAGCTTTCTTT
CDR3: CASSRDRGNTEAFF
J: TRBJ1-1
D: TRBD1
size: few
V: TRBV6-5

DNA: TGTGCCAGCAGCCCAGTCCGAGCCAAAAACATTCAGTACTTC
CDR3: CASSPVRAKNIQYF
J: TRBJ2-4
D: NA
size: NA
V: TRBV7-8

DNA: TGCGCCAGCAGCCAAGATAACAGGAACACTGAAGCTTTCTTT
CDR3: CASSQDNRNTEAFF
J: TRBJ1-1
D: NA
size: NA
V: TRBV4-3

DNA: TGTGCCAGCAGCCAAGATCGGACGGGAGGGAGCTCCTACAATGAGCAGTTCTTC
CDR3: CASSQDRTGGSSYNEQFF
J: TRBJ2-1
D: TRBD2
size: NA
V: TRBV4-2

DNA: TGTGCCAGCAGCGGACAGGGCGGGTTGGGCACTGAAGCTTTCTTT
CDR3: CASSGQGGLGTEAFF
J: TRBJ1-1
D: TRBD1
size: few
V: TRBV28

DNA: TGCGCCAGCAGCCAAGAAGGGGGGGTTGGAGACACCATATATTTT
CDR3: CASSQEGGVGDTIYF
J: TRBJ1-3
D: NA
size: few
V: TRBV4-3

DNA: TGTGCCAGCTCACCAACAGGAACGAACACCGGGGAGCTGTTTTTT
CDR3: CASSPTGTNTGELFF
J: TRBJ2-2
D: NA
size: few
V: TRBV18

DNA: TGTGCCAGCAGTGCCCCGGGACTCTCATCCCTACGAGGGCAGTACTTC
CDR3: CASSAPGLSSLRGQYF
J: TRBJ2-7
D: NA
size: NA
V: TRBV2

DNA: TGTGCCAGCAGCCACACCCAGGTGGCGCTCCTAAGCTCTGGGGCCAACGTCCTGACTTTC
CDR3: CASSHTQVALLSSGANVLTF
J: TRBJ2-6
D: NA
size: NA
V: TRBV7-3

DNA: TGTGCCTGGAGCCCCCCGACCGGGCGGGCAACTAATGAAAAACTGTTTTTT
CDR3: CAWSPPTGRATNEKLFF
J: TRBJ1-4
D: NA
size: few
V: TRBV30

DNA: TGTGCCTGGAGCGCTCTGGACAGGGAGTTCTACGAGCAGTACTTC
CDR3: CAWSALDREFYEQYF
J: TRBJ2-7
D: TRBD1
size: NA
V: TRBV30

DNA: TGTGCCAGCAGCCCTAGATCGGTGAGTTCCTACAATGAGCAGTTCTTC
CDR3: CASSPRSVSSYNEQFF
J: TRBJ2-1
D: NA
size: NA
V: TRBV7-8

DNA: TGCGCCAGCAGCCCCCAACTAGGGTGGACTACCGGGGAGCTGTTTTTT
CDR3: CASSPQLGWTTGELFF
J: TRBJ2-2
D: NA
size: NA
V: TRBV4-3